The 24 T cell receptor beta chains reported below all come from one sample, sequenced in a study of post-analysis software for immune sequencing data (dated by TCRdb to between 2015 and 2016). Broad study findings and their caveats: Roughly 5 TRBV segments, including TRBV5-6, TRBV5-1 and TRBV20-1, were significantly more frequent in patients than controls.

These TCRs are of unknown antigen specificity. Receptor libraries were prepared by PCR. The sequencer listed for this sample is Illumina HiSeq 2500. Unique molecular identifiers were incorporated into TCR beta cDNA libraries to reduce PCR and sequencing biases. TCRdb took the public reads, trimmed them with fastp at Q25, ran MiXCR for clone calling and kept in-frame beta chains. Each entry merges the rows of one CDR3 protein and shows their most common DNA and genes. Present in this sample are about 770,000 distinct CDR3 sequences, just over 45% of which were seen just once. In total, the top ten clones hold roughly 4.4% of the sample. Sequenced: blood. Receptors were obtained from a girl aged 5 to 17 with multiple sclerosis.

The gene calls are TRBV20-1 and TRBJ2-1; 16 bases are shared with TRBD2. Germline trimming cut 3 bases from V and 6 bases from J; bases unmatched to any gene: 5. Germline CDR1 DFQATT, CDR2 SNEGSKA (reference sequence). This CDR3 has 16 amino acids. The CDR3, as DNA: TGCAGTGCTAGCCCCGGGACTAGCGGGAGGGGCAATGAGCAGTTCTTC. This codes for CSASPGTSGRGNEQFF.

This chain joins TRBV5-6 and TRBJ2-7; D tentatively reads TRBD1 or TRBD2 (6 bases each). Germline-derived CDR1 and CDR2 are SGHDT and YYEEEE. V gave up 0 bases and J gave up 3 bases, with 13 bases separating them. This CDR3 comprises 15 residues. The CDR3 DNA sequence: TGTGCCAGCAGCTTGGGATCCGGGGGCATCTACGAGCAGTACTTC. It translates to CASSLGSGGIYEQYF.

The chain links TRBV5-6 to TRBJ1-4; no reliable D call. Germline CDR1 SGHDT, CDR2 YYEEEE. V was trimmed by 5 bases and J by 0 bases, leaving 11 bases between them. This CDR3 comprises 15 residues. CDR3 in DNA: TGTGCCAGCAGTTCAGACGGTGCAACTAATGAAAAACTGTTTTTT. Translated, it gives CASSSDGATNEKLFF.

This clonotype occurred a few times. This chain joins TRBV6-2 or TRBV6-3 and TRBJ2-3, with 9 bases identical to TRBD2. CDR3 size: 16 residues. J was trimmed by 1 base and V by 5 bases; bases with no gene match: 7. CDR1 MNHEY and CDR2 SVGEGT come from the germline V gene. CDR3 nucleotides: TGTGCCAGCAGTCGAGCGGGAGGTGGGGGCACAGATACGCAGTATTTT. It yields the protein CASSRAGGGGTDTQYF.

The chain is built from TRBV27 and TRBJ2-7, with 7 bases that match TRBD1. J lost 5 bases, V lost 8 bases, and 12 bases had no gene match. Germline CDR1 reads MNHEY; CDR2 reads SMNVEV (reference sequence). The CDR3 contains 14 residues. This CDR3 is CASGSDRETDEQYF. As DNA, the CDR3 is TGTGCCAGCGGGTCTGACAGGGAAACGGACGAGCAGTACTTC.

V is TRBV5-1 and J is TRBJ2-1; 7 nucleotides line up with TRBD1. The J segment lost 15 bases and the V segment lost 9 bases, leaving 15 bases of the junction unmatched. CDR3 length: 12 amino acids. The V gene's germline CDR1 is SGHRS and CDR2 YFSETQ. In DNA form, the CDR3 reads TGCGCCACTACGGAATCCCAGGGGGTTCCGTTCTTC. Protein sequence: CATTESQGVPFF.

The chain has TRBV7-9 and TRBJ2-1, with 9 bases matching TRBD2. J gave up 0 bases and V 5 bases, and 11 bases lay outside the gene matches. This CDR3 is 18 amino acids long. Germline lookup yields CDR1 SEHNR and CDR2 FQNEAQ (reference sequence). The CDR3 bases are TGTGCCAGCAGCCGTGAGTCCAGCGGGAGGTACTCCTACAATGAGCAGTTCTTC. Protein: CASSRESSGRYSYNEQFF.

The J gene is TRBJ2-3, the V gene TRBV12-3 or TRBV12-4; 11 bases align to TRBD2. The CDR3 length is 16 residues. After removal of 7 bases from V and 4 bases from J, the junction contained 10 bases not matched to a gene. CDR3 in DNA: TGTGCCAGCAACAGGGTAGCGGGAGGGGTAGCAGATACGCAGTATTTT. This translates into CASNRVAGGVADTQYF.

This clonotype was counted between two and nine times. The chain links TRBV4-3 to TRBJ1-2, with D hard to call. This CDR3 has 14 amino acids. V was shortened by 1 base and J by 2 bases, with 8 bases between the two germline ends. Germline lookup yields CDR1 LGHNA and CDR2 YSLEER. Here the CDR3 DNA reads TGCGCCAGCAGCCAAGGTCTAGACAACTATGGCTACACCTTC. This codes for CASSQGLDNYGYTF.

This clonotype has just a few counts. This chain connects TRBV20-1 to TRBJ2-5; D is tentatively TRBD1 or TRBD2 (6 bases each). The V end was cut by 4 bases, the J end by 11 bases, with 35 bases between. The CDR3 spans 18 residues. Germline V lookup: CDR1 DFQATT, CDR2 SNEGSKA (reference sequence). The DNA for the CDR3 is TGCAGTGCTATGGGCGGGACACTAGGACGGAGATGGTCGGAGGAGCAGTACTTC. Translation gives CSAMGGTLGRRWSEEQYF.

The CDR3 DNA reads as TGTGCCAGCAGCCAAGATCCCCAGGCAGGGGACGAGCAGTACTTC. Translating gives CASSQDPQAGDEQYF. J is TRBJ2-7 and V is TRBV3-1; TRBD1 is a possible D gene (6 bases). The germline CDR1 and CDR2 sequences are LGHDT and YNNKEL (reference sequence). Trimming removed 0 bases from V and 5 bases from J, with 14 bases in between. This CDR3 is 15 amino acids long.

This clonotype turned up a few times. The CDR3 loop reads CASSEEGVGANVLTF. The CDR3 region has the DNA TGTGCCAGCAGTGAAGAAGGGGTTGGGGCCAACGTCCTGACTTTC. V usage is TRBV2 and J usage is TRBJ2-6; maybe TRBD1 (5 bases). The CDR3 consists of 15 residues. Germline V gene data show CDR1 as SNHLY and CDR2 as FYNNEI. V gave up 1 base and J gave up 3 bases, with 7 bases separating them.

This clonotype has more than one count but fewer than ten. The chain has TRBV6-5 and TRBJ2-1; the match to TRBD2 covers 9 bases. The CDR3 spans 15 residues. CDR1 and CDR2 (germline): MNHEY, SVGAGI. V shed 6 bases, J shed 5 bases, and the junction held 8 bases outside the gene matches. CDR3 bases: TGTGCCAGCAGCCTTAGCGGGAGTTCCCACAATGAGCAGTTCTTC. Its protein product is CASSLSGSSHNEQFF.

V gene TRBV6-6 combines with J gene TRBJ2-3; 9 bases agree with TRBD2. V shed 8 bases and J 14 bases; nucleotides not matched to a gene: 20. The germline V gene encodes CDR1 MNHNY and CDR2 SVGAGI (reference sequence). The CDR3 sequence is 15 residues long. CDR3 protein: CASLSYGLASPKRYF. CDR3 coding DNA: TGTGCCAGCCTAAGTTACGGACTAGCGAGCCCTAAACGGTATTTT.

V gene TRBV6-5 combines with J gene TRBJ2-3, with unresolved D. V lost 0 bases to trimming and J lost 14 bases, with 15 bases between them. The germline V gene has CDR1 MNHEY and CDR2 SVGAGI. This CDR3 has 13 amino acids. The CDR3 sequence is CASSYSRTAPLYF. CDR3 DNA: TGTGCCAGCAGTTACTCGAGAACAGCCCCTTTGTATTTT.

This clonotype has a handful of counts. The J gene is TRBJ2-1, the V gene TRBV12-3 or TRBV12-4, with D perhaps matching TRBD2 (6 bases). V gave up 3 bases and J gave up 9 bases, with 21 bases separating them. This CDR3 region has 16 residues. DNA for the CDR3: TGTGCCAGCAGTTTTTCTAGCGCGCTTGGGTCCAGTGAGCAGTTCTTC. It translates to CASSFSSALGSSEQFF.

The table lists this clonotype with a few counts. This chain links TRBV3-1 with TRBJ2-5; D remains ambiguous. The CDR3 spans 15 residues. Germline V gene lookup returns CDR1 LGHDT and CDR2 YNNKEL (reference sequence). The V gene lost 8 bases and the J gene lost 2 bases, with 18 bases spanning the gap. CDR3 sequence: CASQDPRSPQETQYF. The CDR3 DNA reads TGTGCCAGCCAAGACCCTAGGAGCCCTCAAGAGACCCAGTACTTC.

The chain is built from TRBV7-2 and TRBJ2-1; the D gene is possibly TRBD1 (5 bases). The CDR3 runs to 14 residues. In germline, CDR1 is SGHTA, CDR2 FQGNSA. V lost 5 bases, J lost 8 bases, and 16 bases lay in between. The CDR3 DNA reads TGTGCCAGCAGCCCAGTGACAGCGAGCGATGAGCAGTTCTTC. Protein: CASSPVTASDEQFF. Based on the CDR3 plus reference TRBV7-2 and TRBJ2-1, the full variable domain is GAGVSQSPSNKVTEKGKDVELRCDPISGHTALYWYRQSLGQGLEFLIYFQGNSAPDKSGLPSDRFSAERTGGSVSTLTIQRTQQEDSAVYLCASSPVTASDEQFFGPGTRLTVL.

The chain carries TRBV28 and TRBJ2-7; TRBD2 matches at 7 bases. The CDR3 consists of 14 residues. The germline gives CDR1 MDHEN, CDR2 SYDVKM. The junction had 12 bases not matched to a gene; V was cut back by 6 bases and J by 7 bases. The CDR3 bases are TGTGCCAGCAGGGCCCCGGGCGGGAGTAATGAGCAGTACTTC. Amino acid sequence: CASRAPGGSNEQYF.

This clonotype was observed a handful of times. This rearrangement joins TRBV3-1 to TRBJ2-1, with 11 bases fitting TRBD2. The V segment lost 6 bases and the J segment 2 bases; nucleotides outside the gene matches: 3. This CDR3 region has 15 residues. The germline CDR1 and CDR2 sequences are LGHDT and YNNKEL (reference sequence). The CDR3 reads CASRGTSGAYNEQFF. DNA for the CDR3: TGTGCCAGCAGGGGGACTAGCGGAGCCTACAATGAGCAGTTCTTC.

The J gene is TRBJ1-2, the V gene TRBV6-2 or TRBV6-3, with a tentative D call TRBD1 (5 bases). The CDR3 totals 16 residues. The germline CDR1 and CDR2 sequences are MNHEY and SVGEGT. Trimming cost V 5 bases and J 2 bases, with 18 bases left between them. The DNA for the CDR3 is TGTGCCAGCAGTCAACCAACCGGGACCGAGAACTATGGCTACACCTTC. This sequence encodes CASSQPTGTENYGYTF.

This chain joins TRBV4-3 and TRBJ2-7, with 7 bases fitting TRBD2. CDR3 length: 16 amino acids. V trimming: 1 base; J trimming: 4 bases; junction bases outside the gene matches: 10. Per the germline V gene, CDR1 is LGHNA and CDR2 is YSLEER. This CDR3 is CASSQGAASGGYEQYF. CDR3 DNA sequence: TGCGCCAGCAGCCAAGGAGCGGCTAGCGGAGGATACGAGCAGTACTTC.

The chain couples TRBV28 to TRBJ2-5, with 8 nucleotides matching TRBD1. The J call could be wrong; TRBJ2-7 is a better fit for the DNA end. The CDR3 contains 17 residues. The germline CDR1 and CDR2 sequences are MDHEN and SYDVKM. The CDR3 DNA reads as TGTGCCAGCAGTGAACACGGGACAGGAGGGTTAGTGGGCGAGCAGTACTTC. It translates to CASSEHGTGGLVGEQYF.

This clonotype has a handful of counts. The chain carries TRBV6-2 or TRBV6-3 and TRBJ2-3; D is ambiguous. The CDR3 runs 22 residues. Trimming took off 4 bases at V and 5 bases at J, with 37 bases between the two ends. Germline CDR1 reads MNHEY; CDR2 reads SVGEGT. The CDR3 DNA reads as TGTGCCAGCAGTTTCCAAGACCCGGCCAGTGAAGCCTATACCACACTTCAAGATACGCAGTATTTT. This sequence encodes CASSFQDPASEAYTTLQDTQYF.